Listed below are T cell receptor beta chains from one sample, sequenced in a study of blood T cell repertoires in COVID-19. The repertoire was sequenced with immunoSEQ multiplex PCR; TCRdb's copy has only in-frame clones and lacks some. The data contain 250,000 to 300,000 clones, around four fifths of them seen just once; the ten biggest clones take up around 4.5%. The source material was peripheral blood. The receptors come from a man in his fifties or sixties who had recovered from COVID-19. Both conserved end residues are part of each CDR3. Fields, in order: CDR3 DNA, CDR3 protein, V gene, CDR3 length, clone size, J gene, D gene. D genes are given only for firm matches. Size is stated for part of the rows, as once, few or many counts, or as a class when the clone is expanded.

CDR3 DNA: TGTGCCAGTAGTATCTTGGCGGGAGCAGTTTTAGCTACCACAGATACGCAGTATTTT
CDR3 protein: CASSILAGAVLATTDTQYF
V gene: TRBV19
CDR3 length: 19
clone size: .
J gene: TRBJ2-3
D gene: TRBD2

CDR3 DNA: TGTGCCAGCAGTTTAACCGGGAGACATTTGGAGACCCAGTACTTC
CDR3 protein: CASSLTGRHLETQYF
V gene: TRBV28
CDR3 length: 15
clone size: .
J gene: TRBJ2-5
D gene: .

CDR3 DNA: TGTGCCAGCAGCAGACAAAACACTGAAGCTTTCTTT
CDR3 protein: CASSRQNTEAFF
V gene: TRBV5-4
CDR3 length: 12
clone size: .
J gene: TRBJ1-1
D gene: .

CDR3 DNA: TGTGCCAGCAGCTTTCGGGACAGCCCCTACGAGCAGTACTTC
CDR3 protein: CASSFRDSPYEQYF
V gene: TRBV7-9
CDR3 length: 14
clone size: .
J gene: TRBJ2-7
D gene: TRBD1

CDR3 DNA: TGTGCCAGCAGCTTGGGGGCCGGTGACACTGAAGCTTTCTTT
CDR3 protein: CASSLGAGDTEAFF
V gene: TRBV5-4
CDR3 length: 14
clone size: .
J gene: TRBJ1-1
D gene: .

CDR3 DNA: TGTGCCAGCAGTGAACAGGGCACAGATACGCAGTATTTT
CDR3 protein: CASSEQGTDTQYF
V gene: TRBV25-1
CDR3 length: 13
clone size: .
J gene: TRBJ2-3
D gene: .

CDR3 DNA: TGCGCCAGCAGCTTGGGGGACAGGGGACTCTCCTACGAGCAGTACTTC
CDR3 protein: CASSLGDRGLSYEQYF
V gene: TRBV5-1
CDR3 length: 16
clone size: .
J gene: TRBJ2-7
D gene: TRBD1

CDR3 DNA: TGTGCCAGCAGTTTAATCAGAAAAGAGACCCAGTACTTC
CDR3 protein: CASSLIRKETQYF
V gene: TRBV28
CDR3 length: 13
clone size: .
J gene: TRBJ2-5
D gene: .

CDR3 DNA: TGTGCCAGCAGTGACGACAGGGTTAGCAATCAGCCCCAGCATTTT
CDR3 protein: CASSDDRVSNQPQHF
V gene: TRBV2
CDR3 length: 15
clone size: .
J gene: TRBJ1-5
D gene: TRBD1

CDR3 DNA: TGTGCCTGGAGTCCGTGGGACAGAAGATCCTACGAGCAGTACTTC
CDR3 protein: CAWSPWDRRSYEQYF
V gene: TRBV30
CDR3 length: 15
clone size: .
J gene: TRBJ2-7
D gene: TRBD1

CDR3 DNA: TGTGCCAGCAGCCAGGGTACAGACGGTCAGCCCCAGCATTTT
CDR3 protein: CASSQGTDGQPQHF
V gene: TRBV7-9
CDR3 length: 14
clone size: .
J gene: TRBJ1-5
D gene: .

CDR3 DNA: TGTGCCAGTAGACCCTCCTGGGAGACGGCAGATACGCAGTATTTT
CDR3 protein: CASRPSWETADTQYF
V gene: TRBV19
CDR3 length: 15
clone size: .
J gene: TRBJ2-3
D gene: .

CDR3 DNA: TGTGCCAGCAGCGGGTCTGGCTTTTACACAGATACGCAGTATTTT
CDR3 protein: CASSGSGFYTDTQYF
V gene: TRBV9
CDR3 length: 15
clone size: .
J gene: TRBJ2-3
D gene: .

CDR3 DNA: TGTGCTAGTGGTTTAGGGACAGGGAGATACGAGCAGTACTTC
CDR3 protein: CASGLGTGRYEQYF
V gene: TRBV12-5
CDR3 length: 14
clone size: .
J gene: TRBJ2-7
D gene: TRBD1

CDR3 DNA: TGTGCCAGCAGCCATACAGGGACCGGGGAGCTGTTTTTT
CDR3 protein: CASSHTGTGELFF
V gene: TRBV7-9
CDR3 length: 13
clone size: many
J gene: TRBJ2-2
D gene: .